This T cell receptor beta chain was identified in a study of blood T cell repertoires in COVID-19. This clone was found once. V lost 0 bases to trimming and J lost 4 bases, with 13 bases between them. CDR1 SGDLS and CDR2 YYNGEE come from the germline V gene. This CDR3 has 15 residues. Profiling relied on immunoSEQ multiplex PCR, and the TCRdb table lists in-frame clones only, not all of them. Altogether about 49,000 clones are present, roughly 80% being singletons, with the ten largest covering around 2.5%. The sequenced sample consisted of peripheral blood. This TCR was sampled from a woman aged 55-69 years with acute or convalescent COVID-19. The gene calls are TRBV9 and TRBJ2-5; the D is unclear. For the CDR3, the DNA is TGTGCCAGCAGCGTAGATCCCCTTAATTCAGAGACCCAGTACTTC. Translation: CASSVDPLNSETQYF.